These T cell receptor beta chains were read from a single sample in a study of identical twins. A single record per CDR3 protein comes from TCRdb applying MiXCR to the 5' RACE reads. The table lists 450,000 or so distinct CDR3 sequences, approximately 15% of them singletons. These data are also associated with another study on yellow fever vaccine responses in identical twins.

The sample comprised CD4+ T cells sorted from blood. The receptor set was obtained from a woman in her late teens or twenties in good health. CDR3s include the opening cysteine and the closing phenylalanine or tryptophan.

J gene: TRBJ2-5; V gene: TRBV6-2/TRBV6-3; CDR3 protein: CASSYTGGGLTQYF
J gene: TRBJ2-7; V gene: TRBV28; CDR3 protein: CASSRVLASGSGNEQYF
J gene: TRBJ2-3; V gene: TRBV12-5; CDR3 protein: CASGLVLTSGKKFDTQYF
J gene: TRBJ2-7; V gene: TRBV20-1; CDR3 protein: CSAGDMKAYEQYF
J gene: TRBJ1-2; V gene: TRBV7-2; CDR3 protein: CASSLGGSLGYTF
J gene: TRBJ2-7; V gene: TRBV5-6; CDR3 protein: CASSFRGAGSYEQYF
J gene: TRBJ2-5; V gene: TRBV5-1; CDR3 protein: CASSLVGRDRGRETQYF
J gene: TRBJ2-5; V gene: TRBV12-3/TRBV12-4; CDR3 protein: CASSSQTEQETQYF
J gene: TRBJ2-7; V gene: TRBV14; CDR3 protein: CASSPSRHGEQYF
J gene: TRBJ2-7; V gene: TRBV5-1; CDR3 protein: CASSSNRDRGRTSYYEQYF
J gene: TRBJ1-2; V gene: TRBV27; CDR3 protein: CASSLKSVGLGYTF
J gene: TRBJ2-1; V gene: TRBV5-1; CDR3 protein: CASSSGGGYNEQFF
J gene: TRBJ2-7; V gene: TRBV6-6; CDR3 protein: CASRRTHEQYF
J gene: TRBJ2-7; V gene: TRBV27; CDR3 protein: CASSPGRWYEQYF
J gene: TRBJ2-6; V gene: TRBV15; CDR3 protein: CATSRDGVGANVLTF
J gene: TRBJ1-1; V gene: TRBV6-2/TRBV6-3; CDR3 protein: CASSYELDTEAFF
J gene: TRBJ2-7; V gene: TRBV3-1; CDR3 protein: CASSQDLLAGDLRHF
J gene: TRBJ2-3; V gene: TRBV29-1; CDR3 protein: CSVITGPPDTQYF
J gene: TRBJ1-2; V gene: TRBV7-2; CDR3 protein: CASSLGIRDRGSGYTF
J gene: TRBJ1-5; V gene: TRBV12-3/TRBV12-4; CDR3 protein: CASCRQANQPQHF
J gene: TRBJ2-3; V gene: TRBV6-2/TRBV6-3; CDR3 protein: CASRLDNTDTQYF
J gene: TRBJ2-3; V gene: TRBV29-1; CDR3 protein: CSVGEALERGTQYF
J gene: TRBJ2-1; V gene: TRBV24-1; CDR3 protein: CATSDLPGQGKNEQFF
J gene: TRBJ2-1; V gene: TRBV12-3/TRBV12-4; CDR3 protein: CASSPQVAGSYEQFF
J gene: TRBJ1-1; V gene: TRBV6-1; CDR3 protein: CASRPGASGTEAFF
J gene: TRBJ2-5; V gene: TRBV29-1; CDR3 protein: CSVVSPGETQYF
J gene: TRBJ2-3; V gene: TRBV3-1; CDR3 protein: CASSQSRGDGRADTQYF
J gene: TRBJ2-3; V gene: TRBV6-4; CDR3 protein: CASSAGPGDTQYF
J gene: TRBJ2-2; V gene: TRBV29-1; CDR3 protein: CSVEEYQGRTGELFF
J gene: TRBJ2-3; V gene: TRBV29-1; CDR3 protein: CACRGVGGTDTQYF
J gene: TRBJ2-6; V gene: TRBV6-2/TRBV6-3; CDR3 protein: CASTSWGQGRIRGANVLTF
J gene: TRBJ2-3; V gene: TRBV12-3/TRBV12-4; CDR3 protein: CASGNLRGQGDTQYF
J gene: TRBJ2-1; V gene: TRBV7-9; CDR3 protein: CASSLANGGAYNEQFF
J gene: TRBJ2-7; V gene: TRBV30; CDR3 protein: CAWRNLGYEQYF
J gene: TRBJ2-7; V gene: TRBV3-1; CDR3 protein: CASSPGTTGASEQYF
J gene: TRBJ2-2; V gene: TRBV20-1; CDR3 protein: CSARAPGQGLFF
J gene: TRBJ1-2; V gene: TRBV5-1; CDR3 protein: CASSEGGSSTFNYGYTF
J gene: TRBJ2-7; V gene: TRBV20-1; CDR3 protein: CSARDPDTGNSYEQYF
J gene: TRBJ2-2; V gene: TRBV9; CDR3 protein: CASSVEGIPGELFF
J gene: TRBJ2-1; V gene: TRBV2; CDR3 protein: CASSEMFQGGGLYNEQFF
J gene: TRBJ2-5; V gene: TRBV3-1; CDR3 protein: CASSRSEIAGTQETQYF
J gene: TRBJ2-5; V gene: TRBV7-2; CDR3 protein: CASSHQRGRRETQYF
J gene: TRBJ2-3; V gene: TRBV2; CDR3 protein: CASSERVDTQYF
J gene: TRBJ2-3; V gene: TRBV6-6; CDR3 protein: CASSPSDTQYF
J gene: TRBJ1-3; V gene: TRBV4-2; CDR3 protein: CASSQEGGSGNTIYF
J gene: TRBJ1-1; V gene: TRBV28; CDR3 protein: CASSTPGTEAFF
J gene: TRBJ1-6; V gene: TRBV5-1; CDR3 protein: CASSGTGTGVSPLHF
J gene: TRBJ2-7; V gene: TRBV6-2/TRBV6-3; CDR3 protein: CASSSFPLAISSYEQYF
J gene: TRBJ2-7; V gene: TRBV14; CDR3 protein: CASSQRHQYEQYF
J gene: TRBJ1-1; V gene: TRBV5-1; CDR3 protein: CASSFTGDWNTEAFF